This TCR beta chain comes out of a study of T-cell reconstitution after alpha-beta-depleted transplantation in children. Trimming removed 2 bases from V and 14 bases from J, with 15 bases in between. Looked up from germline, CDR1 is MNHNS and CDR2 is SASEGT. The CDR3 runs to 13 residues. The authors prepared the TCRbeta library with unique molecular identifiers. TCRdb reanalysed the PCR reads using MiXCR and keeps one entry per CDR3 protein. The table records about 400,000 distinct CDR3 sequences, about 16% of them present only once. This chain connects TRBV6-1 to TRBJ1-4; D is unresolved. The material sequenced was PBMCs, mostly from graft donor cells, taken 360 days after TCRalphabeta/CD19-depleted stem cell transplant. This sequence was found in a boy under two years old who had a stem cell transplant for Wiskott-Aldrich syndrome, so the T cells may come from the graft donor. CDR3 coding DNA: TGTGCCAGCAGTGAATATATTCAAGGATCGCTGTTTTTT. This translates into CASSEYIQGSLFF.